This T cell receptor beta chain was recovered during a study of ipilimumab plus nivolumab after autologous stem cell transplantation. Study context: Typical patient got 5 ipilimumab doses and 7 or 8 nivolumab doses (median). DLBCL patients had primary refractory or relapsed disease.

Profiling relied on immunoSEQ multiplex PCR, and the TCRdb table lists in-frame clones only, not all of them. In the table there are 10,000 to 15,000 clones, around 73% of which are singletons. Findings and caveats of the study: Per the authors, repertoire, Treg and microbiota data justify further study.

This clone has a handful of counts. Its antigen is not identified. V was shortened by 2 bases and J by 4 bases, with 12 bases between the two germline ends. From germline, CDR1 is MNHEY and CDR2 SMNVEV (reference sequence). The CDR3 contains 15 residues. Ipilimumab, 1 mg/kg, started 14 to 28 days after autologous transplant. Sequencing was performed on PBMCs, taken in a trial of ipilimumab plus nivolumab as post-transplant consolidation. V gene TRBV27 combines with J gene TRBJ1-5; a possible D gene is TRBD1 (5 bases). This sequence originates from a male donor with diffuse large B-cell lymphoma. The CDR3 sequence is CASSLGQGSNQPQHF. CDR3 nucleotide sequence: TGTGCCAGCAGTTTAGGTCAGGGAAGTAATCAGCCCCAGCATTTT.